The source of this T cell receptor (beta chain) is a study of blood T cells in healthy people across ages. Findings of the study overall: CMV infection status of these donors was not known. Diversity figures based on one million T cells were deemed too low. Strong correlation was found linking TCR beta diversity to naive T cell percentage.

V lost 4 bases, J lost 2 bases, and 9 bases lay in between. Per the germline V gene, CDR1 is LNHNV and CDR2 is YYDKDF (reference sequence). The CDR3 has 13 residues. Every donor contributed ten milliliters of peripheral blood by blood draw. In the case of this clonotype: What it binds is unknown.

With a J-beta primer mix and a sample-barcoded 5' primer, a second PCR ran about 7 to 12 cycles. TCRdb independently ran MiXCR on the 5' RACE reads; one entry per CDR3 protein. The sample lists under 2,000,000 distinct CDR3 sequences, 40% to 55% seen once, with about 2.1% in the top ten. The rearrangement links TRBV15 to TRBJ2-7, with unresolved D. What was sequenced was blood. The receptor's source is a woman between 40 and 50 years old in good health. CDR3 residues: CATSIGYPYEQYF. The CDR3 region has the DNA TGTGCCACCAGCATTGGATATCCCTACGAGCAGTACTTC.